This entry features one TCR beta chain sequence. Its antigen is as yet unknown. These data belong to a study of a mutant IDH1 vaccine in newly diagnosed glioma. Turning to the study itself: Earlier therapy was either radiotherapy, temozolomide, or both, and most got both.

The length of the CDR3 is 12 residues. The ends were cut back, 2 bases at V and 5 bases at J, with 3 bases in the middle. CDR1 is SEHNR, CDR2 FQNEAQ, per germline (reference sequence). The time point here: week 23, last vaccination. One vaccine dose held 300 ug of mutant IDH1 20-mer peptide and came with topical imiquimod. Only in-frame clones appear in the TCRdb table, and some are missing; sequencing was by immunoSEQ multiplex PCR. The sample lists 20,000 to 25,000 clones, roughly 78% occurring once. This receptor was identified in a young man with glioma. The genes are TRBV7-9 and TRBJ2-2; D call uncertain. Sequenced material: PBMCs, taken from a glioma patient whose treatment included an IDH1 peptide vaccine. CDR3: CASSLSTGELFF. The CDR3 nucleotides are TGTGCCAGCAGCTTATCTACCGGGGAGCTGTTTTTT.